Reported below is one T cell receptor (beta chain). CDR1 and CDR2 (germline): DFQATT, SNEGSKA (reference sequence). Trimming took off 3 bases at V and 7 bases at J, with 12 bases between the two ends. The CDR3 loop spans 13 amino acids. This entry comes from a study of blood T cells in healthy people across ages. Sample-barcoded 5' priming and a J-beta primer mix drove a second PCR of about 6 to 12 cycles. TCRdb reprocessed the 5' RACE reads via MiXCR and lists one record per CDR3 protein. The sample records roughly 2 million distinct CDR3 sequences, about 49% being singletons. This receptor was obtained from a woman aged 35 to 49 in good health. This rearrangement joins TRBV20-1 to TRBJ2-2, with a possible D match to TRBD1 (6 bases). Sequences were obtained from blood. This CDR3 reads CSARAGDVGELFF. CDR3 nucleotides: TGCAGTGCTAGGGCAGGGGATGTCGGGGAGCTGTTTTTT.